This T cell receptor beta chain was identified in a study of T cells after yellow fever vaccination (dated by TCRdb to between 2017 and 2020). Background on the whole study: The SMART-Seq v4 Ultra Low Input RNA kit was used to prepare libraries from fractions with low cell numbers. Two healthy male donors, one aged 18 to 29 and one aged 30 to 40 years, made up the cohort. To track T-cell clones before and after primary and booster YFV17D yellow fever vaccination, bulk TCR alpha and beta repertoires were sequenced longitudinally. Bulk PBMC replicates and cell subsets were isolated from blood drawn at multiple timepoints before and after both primary and secondary immunization.

Overall study outcomes, separate from this receptor: Computational filtering was required because FACS-sorted repertoires could contain abundant contaminating clonotypes from the bulk population. Most clones expanded after primary vaccination were re-detected after the booster (almost 97% of CD4 and approximately 89% of CD8), suggesting broad memory maintenance. A small share of clonotypes was detected in both CD4 and CD8 compartments, with the overlap likely arising from convergent recombination. Because only two donors were included in the study, the extent to which the findings can be generalized is limited. Compared with the primary T-cell response, the secondary T-cell response was weaker but faster, peaking on day 5 rather than day 15.

The sample was run on an Illumina NovaSeq 6000. TCR cDNA was synthesized by 5'RACE template switching, which introduced a universal primer site and unique molecular identifiers. cDNA synthesis was primed from both the TCR alpha and TCR beta constant segments. Two PCR steps were used to amplify libraries, with sample barcodes and sequencing adapters being added in the second step. Sequencing of libraries was performed on Illumina HiSeq 2500 (2x100 bp) or NovaSeq (2x150 bp). The published analysis was carried out like this. MIGEC was used to demultiplex reads and collapse the reads into UMI consensus sequences, and MiXCR was used for V(D)J alignment. Vaccine-responding clonotypes were defined with edgeR using replicate PBMC samples, requiring FDR below 0.01 and a log2 fold change above 5 up to day 15. Bulk clonotypes were assigned CD4 or CD8 identity according to which sequenced CD4 or CD8 repertoire held them at higher abundance. Clones were called with MiXCR by TCRdb after fastp trimmed the public reads at Q25, and only in-frame beta chains were retained. Rows with one shared CDR3 protein collapse into an entry with the most common genes and DNA. Clone size and V and J calls follow TCRdb, not the original study. Present in this sample are about 340,000 distinct CDR3 sequences, around 13% of which were seen just once. More than 3% of the sample comes from the top ten.

This clonotype was detected only a few times. Its antigen specificity is not known. One base away there is no much larger clone; base qualities are not given. According to the study, the label for this sample's treatment or condition signals: live attenuated yellow fever vaccine strain. PBMCs were isolated from peripheral blood using a standard Ficoll-Paque protocol. Dynabeads CD4 and CD8 positive selection kits were used to isolate CD4 and CD8 T-cell fractions. RNA was extracted with TriZol from bulk PBMCs, CD4 and CD8 fractions, and dextramer-positive and dextramer-negative fractions. For CDR1 and CDR2, the germline V gene (reference sequence) lists SGHNT and YYREEE. The CDR3 measures 17 amino acids from cysteine to phenylalanine. CDR3 DNA is the only sequence kept; it has 51 bases, read in frame from the first base. V and J are trimmed by 3 bases and 1 base, and the gene matches miss 12 bases of the junction.

The V gene is TRBV5-4 and the J gene is TRBJ1-1, with 7 bases matching TRBD1. This sample comprised CD4+ T cells sorted from PBMCs, obtained 15 days after the yellow fever booster vaccination. The sequence was collected from a man between 18 and 35 years old who received the YFV17D yellow fever vaccine. The CDR3 in this case is CASSYLQGPLENTEAFF. The nucleotide sequence reads TGTGCCAGCAGCTACTTACAGGGGCCTTTAGAGAACACTGAAGCTTTCTTT.